This is a list of T cell receptor beta chains from one sample in a study of breast tumors, draining lymph nodes, adjacent tissues. TCRdb redid the calling of the multiplex PCR reads with MiXCR, one entry per CDR3 protein. The sample has 200,000 to 300,000 distinct CDR3 sequences; over 30% are singletons. Sequenced input: axillary lymph node tissue. The receptors stem from a female donor with breast cancer. Some clones in this sample may be carry-over from other donors' samples. The CDR3 runs from the conserved cysteine through the conserved F or W. Fields, in order: D gene, J gene, V gene, clone size, CDR3 protein, CDR3 DNA. The D gene is left open where the match is weak. The listing skips clone size in some rows; elsewhere it reads once, few, many or a size class.

D gene: NA; J gene: TRBJ2-6; V gene: TRBV2; clone size: once; CDR3 protein: CASSDRDSGANVLTF; CDR3 DNA: TGTGCCAGCAGTGACAGGGACTCTGGGGCCAACGTCCTGACTTTC
D gene: TRBD2; J gene: TRBJ2-3; V gene: TRBV12-3/TRBV12-4; clone size: NA; CDR3 protein: CASSPTLAGTSGFTDTQYF; CDR3 DNA: TGTGCCAGCAGTCCTACTTTAGCCGGGACTAGCGGCTTTACAGATACGCAGTATTTT
D gene: TRBD1; J gene: TRBJ1-5; V gene: TRBV6-1; clone size: many; CDR3 protein: CASSRGWSNQPQHF; CDR3 DNA: TGTGCCAGCAGCAGGGGGTGGAGCAATCAGCCCCAGCATTTT
D gene: NA; J gene: TRBJ2-2; V gene: TRBV19; clone size: many; CDR3 protein: CASELGGGGTGELFF; CDR3 DNA: TGTGCCAGTGAACTGGGGGGGGGCGGTACCGGGGAGCTGTTTTTT
D gene: TRBD2; J gene: TRBJ2-7; V gene: TRBV5-6; clone size: NA; CDR3 protein: CASTPGGGRNYEQYF; CDR3 DNA: TGTGCCAGCACCCCCGGGGGGGGGAGGAATTACGAGCAGTACTTC
D gene: NA; J gene: TRBJ2-1; V gene: TRBV10-3; clone size: many; CDR3 protein: CASSGTVTNEQFF; CDR3 DNA: TGTGCCAGCTCCGGGACGGTAACAAATGAGCAGTTCTTC
D gene: NA; J gene: TRBJ2-2; V gene: TRBV5-4; clone size: NA; CDR3 protein: CASSFRTSGELFF; CDR3 DNA: TGTGCCAGCAGCTTTAGAACTAGCGGGGAGCTGTTTTTT
D gene: TRBD2; J gene: TRBJ2-2; V gene: TRBV12-3/TRBV12-4; clone size: many; CDR3 protein: CASSFPRLAGVAGELFF; CDR3 DNA: TGTGCCAGCAGTTTCCCCAGGCTAGCGGGAGTGGCTGGGGAGCTGTTTTTT
D gene: NA; J gene: TRBJ2-7; V gene: TRBV6-6; clone size: NA; CDR3 protein: CASSHSIWRAGYEQYF; CDR3 DNA: TGTGCCAGCAGTCACTCGATCTGGAGGGCCGGTTACGAGCAGTACTTC
D gene: TRBD1; J gene: TRBJ2-7; V gene: TRBV2; clone size: many; CDR3 protein: CASSEMGLGTGGFTYEQYF; CDR3 DNA: TGTGCCAGCAGTGAAATGGGCCTAGGGACAGGAGGTTTTACCTACGAGCAGTACTTC
D gene: NA; J gene: TRBJ2-4; V gene: TRBV12-3/TRBV12-4; clone size: once; CDR3 protein: CASSHTFGSGKNIQYF; CDR3 DNA: TGTGCCAGCAGCCACACCTTTGGATCTGGCAAAAACATTCAGTACTTC
D gene: NA; J gene: TRBJ2-1; V gene: TRBV11-2; clone size: NA; CDR3 protein: CASSFGSANEQFF; CDR3 DNA: TGTGCCAGCAGCTTCGGGAGCGCGAATGAGCAGTTCTTC
D gene: NA; J gene: TRBJ2-6; V gene: TRBV7-2; clone size: many; CDR3 protein: CASSLAGFSGANVLTF; CDR3 DNA: TGTGCCAGCAGCTTAGCGGGGTTCTCTGGGGCCAACGTCCTGACTTTC
D gene: TRBD2; J gene: TRBJ2-7; V gene: TRBV27; clone size: NA; CDR3 protein: CASRGLAGVSAYEQYF; CDR3 DNA: TGTGCCAGCAGGGGACTAGCGGGAGTCAGCGCCTACGAGCAGTACTTC
D gene: NA; J gene: TRBJ1-4; V gene: TRBV6-1; clone size: NA; CDR3 protein: CASSEGAWGNEELFF; CDR3 DNA: TGTGCCAGCAGTGAAGGGGCTTGGGGTAATGAAGAACTGTTTTTT
D gene: NA; J gene: TRBJ2-5; V gene: TRBV28; clone size: NA; CDR3 protein: CASSLQPQGKTQYF; CDR3 DNA: TGTGCCAGCAGCCTCCAGCCGCAGGGGAAGACCCAGTACTTC
D gene: NA; J gene: TRBJ2-7; V gene: TRBV3-2; clone size: few; CDR3 protein: CASSQSPGQGGEQYF; CDR3 DNA: TGTGCCAGCAGCCAAAGCCCGGGACAGGGGGGCGAGCAGTACTTC
D gene: NA; J gene: TRBJ2-5; V gene: TRBV2; clone size: NA; CDR3 protein: CASRLPAAQETQYF; CDR3 DNA: TGTGCCAGCAGATTACCGGCGGCCCAAGAGACCCAGTACTTC
D gene: TRBD1; J gene: TRBJ2-7; V gene: TRBV20-1; clone size: NA; CDR3 protein: CSAGDRSLYEQYF; CDR3 DNA: TGCAGTGCAGGGGACAGGTCGTTGTACGAGCAGTACTTC
D gene: NA; J gene: TRBJ2-3; V gene: TRBV19; clone size: many; CDR3 protein: CASSRGGSGTDTQYF; CDR3 DNA: TGTGCCAGTAGCCGAGGGGGATCAGGGACAGATACGCAGTATTTT
D gene: NA; J gene: TRBJ1-5; V gene: TRBV30; clone size: NA; CDR3 protein: CAWSVGDYSNQPQHF; CDR3 DNA: TGTGCCTGGAGTGTAGGCGATTATAGCAATCAGCCCCAGCATTTT
D gene: NA; J gene: TRBJ2-4; V gene: TRBV6-6; clone size: few; CDR3 protein: CASSYPDSPLAKNIQYF; CDR3 DNA: TGTGCCAGCAGTTACCCGGACAGTCCCCTAGCCAAAAACATTCAGTACTTC
D gene: NA; J gene: TRBJ1-5; V gene: TRBV15; clone size: NA; CDR3 protein: CATSSYSTQGNQPQHF; CDR3 DNA: TGTGCCACCAGCAGTTACTCGACCCAAGGCAATCAGCCCCAGCATTTT
D gene: TRBD2; J gene: TRBJ2-1; V gene: TRBV24-1; clone size: many; CDR3 protein: CATSDPGLAGVGPNNEQFF; CDR3 DNA: TGTGCCACCAGTGATCCCGGACTAGCGGGAGTTGGCCCAAACAATGAGCAGTTCTTC
D gene: NA; J gene: TRBJ2-7; V gene: TRBV20-1; clone size: many; CDR3 protein: CSARAGRTYEQYF; CDR3 DNA: TGCAGTGCTAGAGCCGGGCGCACCTACGAGCAGTACTTC
D gene: NA; J gene: TRBJ2-5; V gene: TRBV19; clone size: many; CDR3 protein: CASRLSGQETQYF; CDR3 DNA: TGTGCCAGTAGGTTATCAGGGCAAGAGACCCAGTACTTC
D gene: NA; J gene: TRBJ1-2; V gene: TRBV29-1; clone size: many; CDR3 protein: CSTREASYGYTF; CDR3 DNA: TGCAGCACCCGTGAGGCGTCATATGGCTACACCTTC
D gene: NA; J gene: TRBJ1-2; V gene: TRBV2; clone size: NA; CDR3 protein: CASSERNGYTF; CDR3 DNA: TGTGCCAGCAGTGAACGAAATGGCTACACCTTC
D gene: TRBD2; J gene: TRBJ2-5; V gene: TRBV20-1; clone size: many; CDR3 protein: CSASLAGAGTQYF; CDR3 DNA: TGCAGTGCTAGCCTAGCGGGGGCCGGGACCCAGTACTTC
D gene: TRBD2; J gene: TRBJ2-7; V gene: TRBV6-1; clone size: many; CDR3 protein: CASARGGGPYEQYF; CDR3 DNA: TGTGCCAGCGCACGCGGGGGAGGCCCCTACGAGCAGTACTTC
D gene: TRBD2; J gene: TRBJ2-3; V gene: TRBV4-1; clone size: NA; CDR3 protein: CASSQAGTSGRRTDTQYF; CDR3 DNA: TGCGCCAGCAGCCAAGCCGGGACTAGCGGGCGCCGCACAGATACGCAGTATTTT
D gene: TRBD2; J gene: TRBJ2-5; V gene: TRBV14; clone size: few; CDR3 protein: CASSRGTSGRTQETQYF; CDR3 DNA: TGTGCCAGCAGCCGCGGGACTAGCGGGAGGACCCAAGAGACCCAGTACTTC
D gene: NA; J gene: TRBJ2-2; V gene: TRBV7-7; clone size: NA; CDR3 protein: CARIPGPWGGELFF; CDR3 DNA: TGTGCTAGAATACCAGGGCCGTGGGGCGGGGAGCTGTTTTTT
D gene: NA; J gene: TRBJ2-1; V gene: TRBV29-1; clone size: many; CDR3 protein: CSGLNNEQFF; CDR3 DNA: TGCAGCGGGCTAAACAATGAGCAGTTCTTC
D gene: NA; J gene: TRBJ1-2; V gene: TRBV4-3; clone size: many; CDR3 protein: CASSAGGLYGYTF; CDR3 DNA: TGCGCCAGCAGCGCCGGGGGATTATATGGCTACACCTTC
D gene: TRBD2; J gene: TRBJ2-1; V gene: TRBV20-1; clone size: many; CDR3 protein: CSGSSGRELGNEQFF; CDR3 DNA: TGCAGTGGAAGTAGCGGGAGAGAACTAGGGAATGAGCAGTTCTTC
D gene: TRBD2; J gene: TRBJ2-1; V gene: TRBV15; clone size: NA; CDR3 protein: CATSRGGLAGNAYNEQFF; CDR3 DNA: TGTGCCACCAGCAGAGGGGGACTAGCGGGAAACGCCTACAATGAGCAGTTCTTC
D gene: NA; J gene: TRBJ1-4; V gene: TRBV6-4; clone size: NA; CDR3 protein: CASSDCPGPILRDAGEREKLFF; CDR3 DNA: TGTGCCAGCAGTGACTGCCCGGGGCCAATCCTCAGGGATGCGGGGGAGAGGGAAAAACTGTTTTTT
D gene: NA; J gene: TRBJ2-7; V gene: TRBV6-2/TRBV6-3; clone size: NA; CDR3 protein: CASSFRLGQLLTVEQYF; CDR3 DNA: TGTGCCAGCAGTTTTCGACTAGGGCAACTACTGACGGTGGAGCAGTACTTC
D gene: TRBD2; J gene: TRBJ2-3; V gene: TRBV6-2/TRBV6-3; clone size: many; CDR3 protein: CATLLGGYTDTQYF; CDR3 DNA: TGTGCCACCTTGCTGGGGGGGTACACAGATACGCAGTATTTT
D gene: NA; J gene: TRBJ2-6; V gene: TRBV6-6; clone size: NA; CDR3 protein: CAGSYREYSGANVLTF; CDR3 DNA: TGTGCCGGCAGTTATAGAGAATACTCTGGGGCCAACGTCCTGACTTTC
D gene: NA; J gene: TRBJ2-7; V gene: TRBV20-1; clone size: many; CDR3 protein: CSARSSYEQYF; CDR3 DNA: TGCAGTGCTAGAAGCTCCTACGAGCAGTACTTC